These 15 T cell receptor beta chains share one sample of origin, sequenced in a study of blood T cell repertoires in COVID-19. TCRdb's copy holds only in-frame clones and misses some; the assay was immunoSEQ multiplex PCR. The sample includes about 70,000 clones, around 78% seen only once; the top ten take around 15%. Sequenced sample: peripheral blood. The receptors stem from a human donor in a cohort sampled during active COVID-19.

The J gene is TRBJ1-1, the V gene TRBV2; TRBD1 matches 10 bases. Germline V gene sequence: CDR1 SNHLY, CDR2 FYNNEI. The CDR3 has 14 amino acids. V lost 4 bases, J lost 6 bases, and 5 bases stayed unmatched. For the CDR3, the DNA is TGTGCCAGCAGTGGGGGGACAGGGGAGGCTGAAGCTTTCTTT. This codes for CASSGGTGEAEAFF.

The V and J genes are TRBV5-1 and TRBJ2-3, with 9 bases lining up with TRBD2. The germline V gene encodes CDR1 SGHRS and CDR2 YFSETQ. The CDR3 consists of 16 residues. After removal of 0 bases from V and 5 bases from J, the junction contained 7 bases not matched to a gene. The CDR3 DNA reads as TGCGCCAGCAGCTTGGGGTTAGCGGGAGAACAAGATACGCAGTATTTT. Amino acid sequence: CASSLGLAGEQDTQYF.

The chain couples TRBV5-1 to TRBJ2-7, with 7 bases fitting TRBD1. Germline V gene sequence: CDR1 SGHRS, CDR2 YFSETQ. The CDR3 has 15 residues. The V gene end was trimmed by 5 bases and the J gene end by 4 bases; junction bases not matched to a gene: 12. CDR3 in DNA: TGCGCCAGCAGATCGCGACAGGGAACTGGTTACGAGCAGTACTTC. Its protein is CASRSRQGTGYEQYF.

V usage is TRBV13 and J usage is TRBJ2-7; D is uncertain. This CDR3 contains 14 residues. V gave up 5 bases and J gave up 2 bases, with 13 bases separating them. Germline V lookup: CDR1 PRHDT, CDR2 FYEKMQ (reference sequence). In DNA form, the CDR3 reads TGTGCCAGCAGCGAAACCCTAGAGACCTACGAGCAGTACTTC. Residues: CASSETLETYEQYF. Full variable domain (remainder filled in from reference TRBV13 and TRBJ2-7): AAGVIQSPRHLIKEKRETATLKCYPIPRHDTVYWYQQGPGQDPQFLISFYEKMQSDKGSIPDRFSAQQFSDYHSELNMSSLELGDSALYFCASSETLETYEQYFGPGTRLTVT.

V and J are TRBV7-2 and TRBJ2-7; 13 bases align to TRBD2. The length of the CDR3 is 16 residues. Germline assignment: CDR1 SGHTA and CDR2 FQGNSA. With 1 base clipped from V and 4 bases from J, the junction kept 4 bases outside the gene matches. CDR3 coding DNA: TGTGCCAGCAGCTTAGGGACTAGCGGGAGAAGTTACGAGCAGTACTTC. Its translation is CASSLGTSGRSYEQYF.

DNA of the CDR3: TGTGCCAGCAGCCGTATCCCTTCCTACGAGCAGTACTTC. Translation gives CASSRIPSYEQYF. V gene TRBV5-4 combines with J gene TRBJ2-7; no reliable D call. CDR1 is SGHNT and CDR2 is YYREEE in the germline V gene (reference sequence). This CDR3 comprises 13 residues. The V end was cut by 4 bases, the J end by 1 base, with 9 bases between.

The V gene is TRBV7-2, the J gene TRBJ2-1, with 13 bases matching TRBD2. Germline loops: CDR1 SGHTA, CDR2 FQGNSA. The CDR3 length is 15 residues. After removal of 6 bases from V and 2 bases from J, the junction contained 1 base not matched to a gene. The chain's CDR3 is CASRLAGGPYNEQFF. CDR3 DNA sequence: TGTGCCAGCAGACTAGCGGGAGGGCCCTACAATGAGCAGTTCTTC.

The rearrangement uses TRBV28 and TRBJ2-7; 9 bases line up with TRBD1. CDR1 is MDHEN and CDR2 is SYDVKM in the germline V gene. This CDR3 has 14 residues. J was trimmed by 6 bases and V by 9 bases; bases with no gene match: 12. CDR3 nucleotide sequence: TGTGCCAGTATAGCCGGGACAGGGTATTTCGAGCAGTACTTC. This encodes CASIAGTGYFEQYF.

As DNA, the CDR3 is TGTGCCAGCAGGCCTACAGGGACCTACGAGCAGTACTTC. This codes for CASRPTGTYEQYF. The chain employs TRBV28 and TRBJ2-7; tentative D call: TRBD1 (6 bases). The CDR3 length is 13 residues. Germline CDR1 reads MDHEN; CDR2 reads SYDVKM. The V end lost 6 bases, the J end lost 2 bases, and 11 bases lay between the germline ends.

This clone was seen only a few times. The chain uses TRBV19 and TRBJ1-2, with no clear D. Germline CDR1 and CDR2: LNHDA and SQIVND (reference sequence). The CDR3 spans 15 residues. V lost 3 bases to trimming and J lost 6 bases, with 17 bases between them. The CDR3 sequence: CASSIPDRGGHGYTF. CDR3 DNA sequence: TGTGCCAGTAGTATCCCGGACCGGGGAGGGCATGGCTACACCTTC.

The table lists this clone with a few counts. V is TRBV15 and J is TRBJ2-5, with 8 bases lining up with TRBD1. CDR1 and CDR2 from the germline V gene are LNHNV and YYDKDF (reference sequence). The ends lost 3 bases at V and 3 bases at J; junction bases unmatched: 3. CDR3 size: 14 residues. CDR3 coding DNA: TGTGCCACCAGCAGGGACAGGGCCGAAGAGACCCAGTACTTC. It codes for CATSRDRAEETQYF.

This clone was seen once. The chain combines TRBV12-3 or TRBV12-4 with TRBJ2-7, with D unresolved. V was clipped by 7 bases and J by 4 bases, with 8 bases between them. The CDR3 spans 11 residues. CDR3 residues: CASTLGYEQYF. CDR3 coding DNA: TGTGCCAGCACACTCGGTTACGAGCAGTACTTC.

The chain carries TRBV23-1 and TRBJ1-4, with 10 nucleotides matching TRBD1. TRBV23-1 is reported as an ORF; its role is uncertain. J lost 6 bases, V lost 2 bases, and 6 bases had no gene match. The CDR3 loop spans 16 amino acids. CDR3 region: CASSQEDRGLDEKLFF. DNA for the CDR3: TGCGCCAGCAGTCAAGAAGACAGGGGGCTGGATGAAAAACTGTTTTTT.

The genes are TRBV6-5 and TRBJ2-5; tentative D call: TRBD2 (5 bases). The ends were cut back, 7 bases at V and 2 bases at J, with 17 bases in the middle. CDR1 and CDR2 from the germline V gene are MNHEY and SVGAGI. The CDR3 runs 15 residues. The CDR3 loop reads CASTSSVGIQETQYF. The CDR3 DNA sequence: TGTGCCAGCACTTCTAGTGTCGGGATACAAGAGACCCAGTACTTC.

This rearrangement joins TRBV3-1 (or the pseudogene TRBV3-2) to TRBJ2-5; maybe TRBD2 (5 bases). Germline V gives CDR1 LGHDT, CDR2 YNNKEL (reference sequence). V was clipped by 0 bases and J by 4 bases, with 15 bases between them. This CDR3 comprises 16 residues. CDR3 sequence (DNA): TGTGCCAGCAGCCAAGAGCCTAGCCCTCTAACAGAGACCCAGTACTTC. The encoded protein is CASSQEPSPLTETQYF.